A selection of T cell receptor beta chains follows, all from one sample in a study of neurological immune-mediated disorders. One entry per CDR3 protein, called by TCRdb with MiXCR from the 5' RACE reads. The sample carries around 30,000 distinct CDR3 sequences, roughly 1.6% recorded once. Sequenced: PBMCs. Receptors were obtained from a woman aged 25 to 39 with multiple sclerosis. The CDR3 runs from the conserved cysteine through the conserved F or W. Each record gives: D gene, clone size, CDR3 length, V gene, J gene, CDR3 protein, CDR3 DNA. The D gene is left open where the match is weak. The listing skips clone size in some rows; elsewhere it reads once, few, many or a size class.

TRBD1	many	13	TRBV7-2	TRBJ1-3	CASSSDRGNTIYF	TGTGCCAGCAGCTCGGACAGGGGAAACACCATATATTTT
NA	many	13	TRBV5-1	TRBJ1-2	CASSLDVGAGYTF	TGCGCCAGCAGCTTGGATGTTGGGGCGGGCTACACCTTC
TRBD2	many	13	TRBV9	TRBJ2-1	CASSVQRGGYQFF	TGTGCCAGCAGCGTCCAGCGGGGGGGTTATCAGTTCTTC
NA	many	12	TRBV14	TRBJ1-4	CASSRNNEKLFF	TGTGCCAGCAGCCGAAATAATGAAAAACTGTTTTTT
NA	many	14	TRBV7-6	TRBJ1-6	CASSQSGLGSPLHF	TGTGCCAGCAGCCAGTCGGGCCTGGGTTCACCCCTCCACTTT
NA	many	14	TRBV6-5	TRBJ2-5	CASSPSPSRETQYF	TGTGCCAGCAGTCCTAGCCCCTCTCGGGAGACCCAGTACTTC
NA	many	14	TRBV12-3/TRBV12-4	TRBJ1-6	CASSFVTGGSPLHF	TGTGCCAGCAGTTTTGTGACAGGCGGATCACCCCTCCACTTT
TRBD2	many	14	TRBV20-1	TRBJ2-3	CSAGSGGPRDTQYF	TGCAGTGCAGGAAGCGGGGGCCCGAGGGATACGCAGTATTTT
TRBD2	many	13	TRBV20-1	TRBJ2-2	CSASTSGTGELFF	TGCAGTGCCTCGACTAGCGGGACCGGGGAGCTGTTTTTT
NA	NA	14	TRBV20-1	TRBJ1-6	CSAKSGVYNSPLHF	TGCAGTGCCAAGTCCGGGGTTTATAATTCACCCCTCCACTTT
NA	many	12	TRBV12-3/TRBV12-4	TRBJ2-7	CASSPGWRGEYF	TGTGCCAGCAGTCCCGGGTGGAGGGGAGAGTACTTC
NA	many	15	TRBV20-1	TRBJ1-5	CSARDLQGLNQPQHF	TGCAGTGCTAGAGATCTACAGGGCCTAAATCAGCCCCAGCATTTT
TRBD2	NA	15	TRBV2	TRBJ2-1	CASSALAGGWDEQFF	TGTGCCAGCAGTGCCCTAGCGGGGGGATGGGATGAGCAGTTCTTC
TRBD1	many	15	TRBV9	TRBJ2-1	CASSPITGTAASQFF	TGTGCCAGCAGCCCCATTACGGGGACAGCCGCATCGCAGTTCTTC
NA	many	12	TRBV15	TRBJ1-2	CATSRDGQSYTF	TGTGCCACCAGCAGAGATGGGCAAAGCTACACCTTC
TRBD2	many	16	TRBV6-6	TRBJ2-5	CASSWPRGTRKETQYF	TGTGCCAGCAGTTGGCCCCGAGGGACTAGGAAAGAGACCCAGTACTTC
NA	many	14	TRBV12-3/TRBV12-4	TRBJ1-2	CASSQSTRAGGYTF	TGTGCCAGCAGCCAGTCGACCCGGGCAGGTGGCTACACCTTC
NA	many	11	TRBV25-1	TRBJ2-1	CASRTVNEQFF	TGTGCCAGCAGAACAGTCAATGAGCAGTTCTTC
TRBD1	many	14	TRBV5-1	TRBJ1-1	CASSSRGLSTEAFF	TGCGCCAGCAGCTCCAGGGGGCTGAGCACTGAAGCTTTCTTT
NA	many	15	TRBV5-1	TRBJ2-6	CASSLGGTGANVLTF	TGCGCCAGCAGCTTGGGGGGAACTGGGGCCAACGTCCTGACTTTC
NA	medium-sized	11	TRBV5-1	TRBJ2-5	CASNVGETQYF	TGCGCCAGCAATGTTGGGGAGACCCAGTACTTC
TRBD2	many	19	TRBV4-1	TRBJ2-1	CASSPRGLAGALRYNEQFF	TGCGCCAGCAGCCCGAGGGGACTAGCGGGGGCCCTCCGGTACAATGAGCAGTTCTTC
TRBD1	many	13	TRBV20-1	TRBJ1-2	CSATGTDNYGYTF	TGCAGTGCTACTGGGACAGACAACTATGGCTACACCTTC
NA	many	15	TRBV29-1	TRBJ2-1	CSVENRHSSYNEQFF	TGCAGCGTTGAAAACAGACACAGCTCCTACAATGAGCAGTTCTTC
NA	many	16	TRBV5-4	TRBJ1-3	CASSPGRQISGNTIYF	TGTGCCAGCAGCCCGGGACGGCAAATCTCTGGAAACACCATATATTTT
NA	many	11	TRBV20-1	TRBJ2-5	CSAIVVETQYF	TGCAGTGCTATAGTGGTGGAGACCCAGTACTTC
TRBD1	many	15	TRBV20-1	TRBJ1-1	CSARGQGAPNTEAFF	TGCAGTGCTAGGGGACAGGGGGCGCCGAACACTGAAGCTTTCTTT
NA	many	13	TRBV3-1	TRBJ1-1	CASSHSGASEAFF	TGTGCCAGCAGCCATAGCGGAGCCTCTGAAGCTTTCTTT
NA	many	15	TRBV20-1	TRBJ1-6	CSAITDKGGNSPLHF	TGCAGTGCCATTACGGACAAGGGGGGGAATTCACCCCTCCACTTT
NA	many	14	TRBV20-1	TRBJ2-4	CSASKQGGGNIQYF	TGCAGTGCTAGTAAACAGGGGGGGGGAAACATTCAGTACTTC
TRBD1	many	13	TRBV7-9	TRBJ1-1	CASGTTGDTEAFF	TGTGCCAGCGGGACTACAGGGGACACTGAAGCTTTCTTT
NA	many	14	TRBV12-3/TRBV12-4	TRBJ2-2	CASSLYRMSGELFF	TGTGCCAGCAGTTTATATCGGATGAGCGGGGAGCTGTTTTTT
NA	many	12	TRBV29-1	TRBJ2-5	CSSSQGQETQYF	TGCAGCAGCTCCCAGGGGCAAGAGACCCAGTACTTC
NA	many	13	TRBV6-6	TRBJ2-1	CASWESSYNEQFF	TGTGCCAGCTGGGAGAGCTCCTACAATGAGCAGTTCTTC
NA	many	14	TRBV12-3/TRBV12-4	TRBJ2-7	CASSLEGDTYEQYF	TGTGCCAGCAGTTTAGAGGGGGACACCTACGAGCAGTACTTC
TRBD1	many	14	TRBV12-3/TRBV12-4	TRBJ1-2	CASSSRTGWGGYTF	TGTGCCAGCAGCTCCCGGACAGGGTGGGGTGGCTACACCTTC
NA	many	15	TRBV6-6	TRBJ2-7	CASSYSVRRGYEQYF	TGTGCCAGCAGTTACTCGGTCCGGCGGGGCTACGAGCAGTACTTC
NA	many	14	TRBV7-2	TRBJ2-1	CASNRRGPYNEQFF	TGTGCCAGCAACCGGAGGGGGCCCTACAATGAGCAGTTCTTC
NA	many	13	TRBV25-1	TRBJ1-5	CASSEYDGQPQHF	TGTGCCAGCAGTGAATATGATGGGCAGCCCCAGCATTTT
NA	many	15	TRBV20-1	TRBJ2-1	CSARWVGSSYNEQFF	TGCAGTGCTAGATGGGTCGGGAGCTCCTACAATGAGCAGTTCTTC
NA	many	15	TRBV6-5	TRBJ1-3	CASSYNSFSGNTIYF	TGTGCCAGCAGTTACAACAGCTTCTCTGGAAACACCATATATTTT